This TCR beta chain is from a study of T cell responses to AZD1222 COVID-19 vaccine. CDR1 is SGHTA, CDR2 FQGNSA, per germline. The CDR3 extends over 13 amino acids. V shed 5 bases, J shed 2 bases, and the junction held 1 base outside the gene matches. Overall study findings and caveats: Most donors were white British, females outnumbered males, and clonal diversity was possibly underestimated.

About this clone itself: Its specificity is unknown.

The method was immunoSEQ multiplex PCR; TCRdb's version includes in-frame clones alone and lacks a portion of them. Of 65,000 to 70,000 clones listed, approximately 85% are singletons. The rearrangement links TRBV7-2 to TRBJ2-7, with 9 bases identical to TRBD1. The origin of this receptor is an adult in good health. The material was peripheral blood, obtained on day 0 of AZD1222 vaccination. CDR3 sequence (DNA): TGTGCCAGCAGCCGACAGGGGGCCTACGAGCAGTACTTC. This sequence encodes CASSRQGAYEQYF.